This T cell receptor beta chain was sequenced during a study of cytomegalovirus exposure and HLA in healthy donors. As concerns this clone: Its antigen remains unknown.

The CDR3 covers 14 residues. Germline values: CDR1 MDHEN, CDR2 SYDVKM. The V gene end was trimmed by 3 bases and the J gene end by 6 bases; junction bases not matched to a gene: 5. Study-level findings and limits: Among TCR beta chains of equal frequency, HLA-associated ones were more clonally expanded in a later analysis. According to the study, 160 or so TCR beta chains were cytomegalovirus-associated. A later analysis reportedly found fewer N-insertions in an Asian-associated ancestry cluster than the roughly 730-donor mean.

Use of 60 Vbeta and 13 Jbeta primers characterized the PCR. Assay: immunoSEQ multiplex PCR; the TCRdb copy retains only in-frame clones and omits some. The sample holds 150,000 or so clones, around three quarters seen once. This chain joins TRBV28 and TRBJ2-3; 8 positions match TRBD2. Sequencing used PBMCs. The TCR sequence derives from a man aged 35 to 55 in good health and CMV-seropositive. The CDR3 here is CASSLSGSSDTQYF. Written as DNA, the CDR3 is TGTGCCAGCAGTTTGAGCGGGAGCTCGGATACGCAGTATTTT.